The present entry profiles one T cell receptor (beta chain) with its context. The antigen remains undetermined. Looked up from germline, CDR1 is SQVTM and CDR2 is ANQGSEA. The CDR3 totals 14 residues. The sample is drawn from a study of identical twins. Study outcomes and limitations: The authors drew conclusions from cross-sectional statistical analysis rather than following the same donors.

TCRdb reanalysed the 5' RACE reads using MiXCR and keeps one entry per CDR3 protein. The sample consists of approximately 1.8 million distinct CDR3 sequences, around a third of them appearing once. V is TRBV29-1 and J is TRBJ2-7; 8 positions agree with TRBD1. The J call is in doubt because the DNA end fits TRBJ2-5 better. The sample consisted of cord blood. The sequence was collected from a newborn girl in good health. CDR3 DNA: TGCAGCGCCGTACGGACAGGGCCACAAGAGACCCAGTACTTC. Amino acid sequence: CSAVRTGPQETQYF.